A selection of T cell receptor beta chains follows, all from one sample in a study of blood T cell repertoires in COVID-19. Some clones are missing from TCRdb's copy, which holds only in-frame ones; the method was immunoSEQ multiplex PCR. The table includes approximately 150,000 clones, approximately 90% detected once. Material for sequencing was peripheral blood. Source of these receptors: a human donor with COVID-19, enrolled during active disease. The donor label of this sample is uncertain. CDR3s include the opening cysteine and the closing phenylalanine or tryptophan. The D gene is left open where the match is weak. Not all rows give a size; the values are once, few, many and, for expanded clones, a class.

TRBJ2-5 | - | - | TRBV5-1 | CASSLGPREYQETQYF | TGCGCCAGCAGCTTGGGCCCCCGAGAGTACCAAGAGACCCAGTACTTC
TRBJ2-6 | - | - | TRBV4-1 | CASSQDVTGSRGANVLTF | TGCGCCAGCAGCCAAGATGTAACAGGCTCCCGGGGGGCCAACGTCCTGACTTTC
TRBJ1-3 | - | - | TRBV7-7 | CASSQAQGAGNTIYF | TGTGCCAGCAGTCAGGCCCAAGGGGCAGGAAACACCATATATTTT
TRBJ2-2 | TRBD2 | - | TRBV12-3/TRBV12-4 | CASTLGGTGELFF | TGTGCCAGCACCCTGGGGGGGACCGGGGAGCTGTTTTTT
TRBJ1-3 | - | - | TRBV5-1 | CASSLEPTGSWNTIYF | TGCGCCAGCAGCTTGGAGCCAACAGGGTCTTGGAACACCATATATTTT
TRBJ1-6 | - | few | TRBV5-4 | CASSLDRLGGSPLHF | TGTGCCAGCAGCTTAGACAGGTTGGGCGGTTCACCCCTCCACTTT
TRBJ1-1 | - | once | TRBV6-5 | CASSWGENTEAFF | TGTGCCAGCAGTTGGGGCGAGAACACTGAAGCTTTCTTT
TRBJ1-1 | - | once | TRBV28 | CASSYFQGMNTEAFF | TGTGCCAGCAGTTACTTCCAGGGGATGAACACTGAAGCTTTCTTT
TRBJ2-5 | TRBD1 | - | TRBV25-1 | CASSGRQGAVAKETQYF | TGTGCCAGCAGTGGAAGACAGGGGGCCGTTGCTAAAGAGACCCAGTACTTC
TRBJ1-2 | TRBD1 | few | TRBV5-1 | CASSYDRGQDYGYTF | TGCGCCAGCAGCTACGACAGGGGGCAGGACTATGGCTACACCTTC
TRBJ2-7 | - | few | TRBV5-1 | CASSSGQGGEQYF | TGCGCCAGCAGCTCCGGACAGGGAGGGGAGCAGTACTTC
TRBJ2-7 | TRBD2 | - | TRBV6-6 | CASSLRLTSGGRTYEQYF | TGTGCCAGCAGTCTTCGACTAACTAGCGGGGGGAGGACCTACGAGCAGTACTTC
TRBJ1-2 | - | - | TRBV29-1 | CSVEDGAGGRQGYTF | TGCAGCGTTGAAGATGGGGCCGGGGGGCGGCAGGGCTACACCTTC
TRBJ1-4 | TRBD1 | - | TRBV28 | CASKYPGQGYEKLFF | TGTGCCAGCAAGTATCCGGGACAGGGGTATGAAAAACTGTTTTTT
TRBJ2-1 | - | - | TRBV12-5 | CASGSTSSYNEQFF | TGTGCTAGTGGTTCGACTAGCTCCTACAATGAGCAGTTCTTC
TRBJ2-7 | TRBD1 | - | TRBV5-1 | CASSLSPGQPYEQYF | TGCGCCAGCAGCTTGTCCCCGGGACAGCCCTACGAGCAGTACTTC
TRBJ2-7 | - | - | TRBV6-5 | CASRGGGFSYEQYF | TGTGCCAGCAGAGGGGGAGGGTTCTCCTACGAGCAGTACTTC
TRBJ1-2 | TRBD1 | - | TRBV5-4 | CASSLGTGGIYGYTF | TGTGCCAGCAGCTTGGGGACAGGGGGCATCTATGGCTACACCTTC
TRBJ1-6 | - | - | TRBV4-1 | CASSHPPGGRGSPLHF | TGCGCCAGCAGCCACCCCCCAGGAGGGCGGGGATCACCCCTCCACTTT
TRBJ1-6 | - | - | TRBV27 | CASSFGGLNSPLHF | TGTGCCAGCAGTTTCGGGGGGCTCAATTCACCCCTCCACTTT
TRBJ2-1 | TRBD2 | - | TRBV19 | CASSIGLAVQNEQFF | TGTGCCAGTAGTATAGGACTAGCGGTTCAGAATGAGCAGTTCTTC
TRBJ2-5 | TRBD2 | - | TRBV6-5 | CASSPSGERWETQYF | TGTGCCAGCAGCCCAAGCGGGGAGAGGTGGGAGACCCAGTACTTC
TRBJ1-5 | TRBD1 | - | TRBV6-6 | CASRSRDRLDQPQHF | TGTGCCAGCAGATCCCGGGACAGGCTTGATCAGCCCCAGCATTTT
TRBJ1-4 | TRBD1 | - | TRBV5-1 | CASSFAGTGEEKLFF | TGCGCCAGCAGCTTTGCCGGGACAGGGGAAGAAAAACTGTTTTTT
TRBJ1-5 | TRBD1 | once | TRBV4-1 | CASRPTGASQPQHF | TGCGCCAGCAGGCCCACAGGGGCGAGTCAGCCCCAGCATTTT
TRBJ1-1 | - | - | TRBV6-5 | CASSYSLRREAFF | TGTGCCAGCAGTTACTCGTTACGCAGGGAAGCTTTCTTT
TRBJ1-6 | - | - | TRBV10-2 | CASSETGSNSPLHF | TGCGCCAGCAGTGAGACAGGGTCCAATTCACCCCTCCACTTT
TRBJ2-1 | TRBD2 | - | TRBV7-9 | CAIEGTSGRVHNEQFF | TGTGCCATAGAGGGGACTAGCGGGAGGGTACACAATGAGCAGTTCTTC
TRBJ2-6 | - | - | TRBV30 | CAWSLIGANVLTF | TGTGCCTGGAGTCTAATAGGGGCCAACGTCCTGACTTTC
TRBJ1-6 | TRBD1 | - | TRBV12-5 | CASGSRTGEAYNSPLHF | TGTGCTAGTGGTTCCCGGACAGGTGAGGCCTATAATTCACCCCTCCACTTT
TRBJ1-1 | - | - | TRBV10-1 | CASRGGMNTEAFF | TGCGCCAGCAGAGGCGGAATGAACACTGAAGCTTTCTTT
TRBJ1-1 | - | - | TRBV6-1 | CASSEGTGRSAFF | TGTGCCAGCAGTGAAGGAACAGGGCGATCGGCTTTCTTT
TRBJ2-3 | - | - | TRBV6-1 | CASSDGQGADTQYF | TGTGCCAGCAGTGACGGGCAGGGTGCGGATACGCAGTATTTT
TRBJ1-1 | TRBD1 | - | TRBV6-5 | CASSDTGGSSFF | TGTGCCAGCAGCGATACAGGGGGATCTTCCTTCTTT
TRBJ2-1 | - | - | TRBV7-2 | CASSSGQIDNEQFF | TGTGCCAGCAGCTCTGGACAGATAGACAATGAGCAGTTCTTC
TRBJ1-4 | TRBD1 | - | TRBV19 | CARRDSSNEKLFF | TGTGCCAGAAGGGACAGTTCGAATGAAAAACTGTTTTTT
TRBJ2-3 | TRBD1 | - | TRBV5-8 | CASSLMIQGASDTQYF | TGTGCCAGCAGCTTGATGATCCAGGGGGCCTCAGATACGCAGTATTTT
TRBJ2-1 | TRBD2 | - | TRBV5-4 | CASSKPGLNNEQFF | TGTGCCAGCAGCAAACCGGGACTAAACAATGAGCAGTTCTTC
TRBJ1-3 | - | - | TRBV10-3 | CAISDSKDVAGGNTIYF | TGTGCCATCAGTGACTCAAAAGACGTTGCGGGTGGAAACACCATATATTTT
TRBJ1-1 | TRBD1 | few | TRBV29-1 | CSVVVQGTEAFF | TGCAGCGTTGTTGTACAGGGGACTGAAGCTTTCTTT
TRBJ1-4 | - | - | TRBV7-9 | CASSLAGRGSEKLFF | TGTGCCAGCAGCTTAGCGGGCAGGGGTAGCGAAAAACTGTTTTTT
TRBJ2-2 | - | - | TRBV23-1 | CASSRRAGRAGELFF | TGCGCCAGCAGTCGACGGGCCGGGCGGGCCGGGGAGCTGTTTTTT
TRBJ1-3 | - | once | TRBV5-6 | CASSLVRGNTIYF | TGTGCCAGCAGCTTGGTCCGGGGAAACACCATATATTTT
TRBJ1-1 | TRBD1 | - | TRBV11-1 | CASSLRTGKTEAFF | TGTGCCAGCAGCCTACGGACAGGGAAGACTGAAGCTTTCTTT
TRBJ2-7 | TRBD1 | - | TRBV4-1 | CASSQDGTGIYEQYF | TGCGCCAGCAGCCAAGACGGGACAGGAATCTACGAGCAGTACTTC
TRBJ2-2 | - | - | TRBV5-1 | CASSLFQGYTGELFF | TGCGCCAGCAGCTTGTTCCAGGGATACACCGGGGAGCTGTTTTTT
TRBJ1-5 | - | - | TRBV4-2 | CASSATSDSYSNQPQHF | TGTGCCAGCAGCGCGACGAGCGACTCCTATAGCAATCAGCCCCAGCATTTT
TRBJ1-2 | - | - | TRBV29-1 | CSVEVEAGYTF | TGCAGCGTTGAAGTGGAGGCTGGCTACACCTTC
TRBJ1-5 | - | - | TRBV2 | CASSPMAVQPQHF | TGTGCCAGCAGTCCCATGGCGGTTCAGCCCCAGCATTTT
TRBJ2-3 | - | - | TRBV9 | CASSVAGGAGTDTQYF | TGTGCCAGCAGCGTAGCGGGTGGGGCTGGGACAGATACGCAGTATTTT
TRBJ2-7 | TRBD1 | - | TRBV12-5 | CASDRGYGPYEQYF | TGTGCTAGTGACAGGGGGTACGGCCCCTACGAGCAGTACTTC
TRBJ1-1 | - | - | TRBV7-9 | CASSLGVPNTEAFF | TGTGCCAGCAGCTTAGGCGTCCCGAACACTGAAGCTTTCTTT
TRBJ2-3 | TRBD2 | - | TRBV5-1 | CASSSALRESSDTQYF | TGCGCCAGCAGCTCAGCTTTGCGGGAGTCGTCAGATACGCAGTATTTT
TRBJ1-6 | - | - | TRBV5-6 | CASSIMSGAPLHF | TGTGCCAGCAGCATAATGTCAGGGGCGCCCCTCCACTTT
TRBJ2-1 | - | - | TRBV2 | CASSGQGSLYNEQFF | TGTGCCAGCAGTGGGCAGGGATCCTTGTACAATGAGCAGTTCTTC
TRBJ2-1 | TRBD2 | - | TRBV7-6 | CASSLNSGSGQINEQFF | TGTGCCAGCAGCTTAAACAGCGGGAGCGGGCAAATAAATGAGCAGTTCTTC
TRBJ2-5 | TRBD1 | - | TRBV5-1 | CASRIQGARGETQYF | TGCGCCAGCAGGATACAGGGGGCTCGGGGAGAGACCCAGTACTTC
TRBJ2-6 | - | - | TRBV2 | CASNQAGANVLTF | TGTGCCAGCAATCAGGCTGGGGCCAACGTCCTGACTTTC
TRBJ1-4 | TRBD1 | - | TRBV29-1 | CSVGTQTGSNEKLFF | TGCAGCGTTGGAACGCAGACAGGGTCTAATGAAAAACTGTTTTTT